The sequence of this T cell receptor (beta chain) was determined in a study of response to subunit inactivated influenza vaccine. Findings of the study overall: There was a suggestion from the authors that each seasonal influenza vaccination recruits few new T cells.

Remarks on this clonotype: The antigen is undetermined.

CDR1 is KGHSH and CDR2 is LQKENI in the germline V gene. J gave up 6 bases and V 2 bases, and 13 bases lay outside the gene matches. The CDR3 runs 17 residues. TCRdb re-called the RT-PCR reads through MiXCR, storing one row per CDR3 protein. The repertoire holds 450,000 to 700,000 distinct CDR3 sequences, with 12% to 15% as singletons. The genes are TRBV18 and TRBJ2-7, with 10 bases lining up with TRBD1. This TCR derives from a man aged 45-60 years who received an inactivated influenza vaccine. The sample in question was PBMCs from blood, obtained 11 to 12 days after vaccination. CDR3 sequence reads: CASSPSTAGTGEFEQYF. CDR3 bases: TGTGCCAGCTCACCATCCACCGCCGGGACAGGGGAGTTCGAGCAGTACTTC. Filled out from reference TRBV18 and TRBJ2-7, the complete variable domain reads NAGVMQNPRHLVRRRGQEARLRCSPMKGHSHVYWYRQLPEEGLKFMVYLQKENIIDESGMPKERFSAEFPKEGPSILRIQQVVRGDSAAYFCASSPSTAGTGEFEQYFGPGTRLTVT.